These 9 T cell receptor beta chains were sequenced from one sample in a study of shared clonotypes between healthy human individuals. Using immunoSEQ multiplex PCR, the repertoire was profiled, and TCRdb retains in-frame clones only, with some absent. The profile shows some 1.4 million clones, roughly 97% of them singletons. The sequenced sample consisted of naive CD4+ T cells sorted from blood. The subset is: CD45RA+ positively selected. All receptors derive from a man under 40 in good health.

This clone was counted a single time. The CDR3 DNA is TGTGCCACCCTGGGCAACACTGAAGCTTTCTTT. Translating gives CATLGNTEAFF. This chain uses TRBV28 with TRBJ1-1; D is unclear. V dropped 10 bases and J dropped 2 bases, with 8 bases sitting between them. Germline loops: CDR1 MDHEN, CDR2 SYDVKM. The length of the CDR3 is 11 residues.

This chain links TRBV7-9 with TRBJ2-2; TRBD2 matches 15 bases. V shed 5 bases and J 5 bases; nucleotides not matched to a gene: 9. The CDR3 sequence is 18 residues long. CDR1 is SEHNR, CDR2 FQNEAQ, per germline (reference sequence). The CDR3 here is CASSNSGTSGRTTGELFF. CDR3 coding DNA: TGTGCCAGCAGCAACTCGGGGACTAGCGGGAGGACTACCGGGGAGCTGTTTTTT.

The V and J genes are TRBV7-2 and TRBJ2-2; D remains unclear. The V gene's germline CDR1 is SGHTA and CDR2 FQGNSA. The CDR3 length is 16 residues. The germline V and J ends were trimmed by 0 bases and 2 bases, with 10 bases remaining between them. The CDR3 protein is CASSLAPGTNTGELFF. CDR3 bases: TGTGCCAGCAGCTTAGCCCCCGGAACTAACACCGGGGAGCTGTTTTTT.

The chain couples TRBV5-1 to TRBJ2-3, with TRBD1 matching 7 bases. After removal of 3 bases from V and 2 bases from J, the junction contained 3 bases not matched to a gene. CDR1 is SGHRS and CDR2 is YFSETQ in the germline V gene. This CDR3 region has 14 residues. CDR3 amino acids: CASSSTGFTDTQYF. The CDR3 DNA follows: TGCGCCAGCAGCTCGACAGGGTTCACAGATACGCAGTATTTT.

The chain is built from TRBV21-1 and TRBJ2-1; the tabulated D call, TRBD1, remains unverified against the DNA. TRBV21-1 is a documented pseudogene. This CDR3 has 20 amino acids. The CDR3 nucleotides read TGTGCCAGCAGCGCACGGGACAGGGGGAGTTTGGTTTCCTCCTACAATGAGCAGTTCTTC. This sequence encodes CASSARDRGSLVSSYNEQFF.

This sequence joins TRBV5-6 and TRBJ2-7, with no clear D. With 2 bases removed from V and 1 base from J, the gap between germline ends came to 4 bases. Looked up from germline, CDR1 is SGHDT and CDR2 is YYEEEE. The CDR3 contains 12 residues. CDR3 sequence: CASSFKSYEQYF. The CDR3 coding sequence is TGTGCCAGCAGCTTTAAGTCCTACGAGCAGTACTTC. Full variable domain (rest looked up from reference TRBV5-6 and TRBJ2-7): DAGVTQSPTHLIKTRGQQVTLRCSPKSGHDTVSWYQQALGQGPQFIFQYYEEEERQRGNFPDRFSGHQFPNYSSELNVNALLLGDSALYLCASSFKSYEQYFGPGTRLTVT.

The rearrangement uses TRBV18 and TRBJ2-7, with no clear D. This CDR3 contains 12 residues. Per germline, CDR1 KGHSH and CDR2 LQKENI. Trimming removed 3 bases at V and 9 bases at J, with 12 bases between. In DNA form, the CDR3 reads TGTGCCAGCTCACCCGATCCCTCGGGGCAGTACTTC. Its protein is CASSPDPSGQYF.

The V and J genes are TRBV6-1 and TRBJ1-3; TRBD1 might be the D (5 bases). The CDR3 spans 15 residues. The ends were cut back, 1 base at V and 2 bases at J, with 9 bases in the middle. The germline V gene has CDR1 MNHNS and CDR2 SASEGT. This chain's CDR3 is CASSEVWGTGNTIYF. CDR3 DNA sequence: TGTGCCAGCAGTGAAGTCTGGGGCACTGGAAACACCATATATTTT.

This chain links TRBV29-1 with TRBJ2-3, with D possibly matching TRBD1 (5 bases). The ends were cut back, 3 bases at V and 4 bases at J, with 8 bases in the middle. The CDR3 runs to 12 residues. Germline V gene lookup returns CDR1 SQVTM and CDR2 ANQGSEA. CDR3 amino acids: CSVDPGSDTQYF. The CDR3 region has the DNA TGCAGCGTTGATCCAGGGTCAGATACGCAGTATTTT.